The entry that follows covers one T cell receptor (beta chain) sequence. Germline V gene sequence: CDR1 LNHDA, CDR2 SQIVND (reference sequence). V gave up 5 bases and J gave up 5 bases, with 21 bases separating them. This CDR3 region has 16 residues. The repertoire was sequenced with immunoSEQ multiplex PCR; TCRdb's copy has only in-frame clones and lacks some. Here the sample spans some 97,000 clones, 80% to 90% being singletons. This record comes from a study of blood T cell repertoires in COVID-19. Across under 25 US areas, participants ranged in age from about 18 to 100 years. Clinical history reported by participants formed the basis on which cohorts were assigned.

The sample consisted of PBMCs or T cells enriched from blood (not recorded which). The rearrangement uses TRBV19 and TRBJ1-1; possibly TRBD1 for D (5 bases). The TCR sequence derives from a woman in her forties or fifties who had recovered from COVID-19. CDR3 nucleotides: TGTGCCAGTAGTCCCGCAAGAGACGGGGGGAGAACTGAAGCTTTCTTT. Translating it yields CASSPARDGGRTEAFF.